This T cell receptor beta chain was sequenced during a study of CD8 T cells in Susac syndrome. Random hexamers were used to reverse transcribe an amount of roughly 0.5 to 1 ug RNA. In TCRdb, the immunoSEQ multiplex PCR reads were re-called with MiXCR into one record per CDR3 protein. The sample lists 150,000 to 200,000 distinct CDR3 sequences, about 91% occurring once. The CDR3 sequence is 18 residues long. Germline CDR1 is MNHEY and CDR2 is SVGAGI. Trimming stripped 2 bases from V and 2 bases from J, with 16 bases between. The TCR comes from a human donor with Susac syndrome. What was sequenced was CD4+ T cells from PBMCs. The V and J genes are TRBV6-5 and TRBJ2-6; D not certain. The CDR3 DNA is TGTGCCAGCAGTTACCAGTCGGCCAGACCCACTGGGGCCAACGTCCTGACTTTC. Residues: CASSYQSARPTGANVLTF.